This passage covers 11 T cell receptor beta chains from one sample sequenced in a study of blood T cells in healthy people across ages. Primers used in a second PCR of about 6 to 11 cycles were a sample-barcoded 5' primer and a J-beta primer mix. TCRdb used MiXCR to reprocess the 5' RACE reads, holding one entry per CDR3 protein. Of 1.2 million to 1.5 million distinct CDR3 sequences in the sample, around 59% are singletons; the top ten hold under 8.5%. The sample taken for sequencing was blood. These receptors came from a man aged 18 to 30 in good health.

This chain connects TRBV5-4 to TRBJ1-5; maybe TRBD1 (5 bases). CDR1 SGHNT and CDR2 YYREEE come from the germline V gene (reference sequence). The CDR3 is 18 residues long. Trimming left V 4 bases short and J 0 bases short, with 20 bases between. CDR3: CASSGGENTVNSNQPQHF. The CDR3 nucleotides are TGTGCCAGCAGCGGGGGTGAGAACACTGTAAATAGCAATCAGCCCCAGCATTTT. The full variable domain, in which reference TRBV5-4 and TRBJ1-5 provide the parts outside the CDR3, is ETGVTQSPTHLIKTRGQQVTLRCSSQSGHNTVSWYQQALGQGPQFIFQYYREEENGRGNFPPRFSGLQFPNYSSELNVNALELDDSALYLCASSGGENTVNSNQPQHFGDGTRLSIL.

The V gene is TRBV5-6, the J gene TRBJ2-7, with unresolved D. This CDR3 is built from 14 residues. Trimming took off 3 bases at V and 3 bases at J, with 13 bases between the two ends. Germline assignment: CDR1 SGHDT and CDR2 YYEEEE. The CDR3 DNA follows: TGTGCCAGCAGCTCTCCGGACCTCTACTACGAGCAGTACTTC. Its translation: CASSSPDLYYEQYF. Full variable domain (remainder filled in from reference TRBV5-6 and TRBJ2-7): DAGVTQSPTHLIKTRGQQVTLRCSPKSGHDTVSWYQQALGQGPQFIFQYYEEEERQRGNFPDRFSGHQFPNYSSELNVNALLLGDSALYLCASSSPDLYYEQYFGPGTRLTVT.

V gene TRBV4-3 combines with J gene TRBJ2-4; TRBD2 is a possible D gene (6 bases). The V end lost 4 bases, the J end lost 2 bases, and 18 bases lay between the germline ends. Germline CDR1 and CDR2: LGHNA and YSLEER. The CDR3 is 17 residues long. CDR3 nucleotides: TGCGCCAGCAGCCCCCGAGTGACTAGAGGATCCAAAAACATTCAGTACTTC. Its translation: CASSPRVTRGSKNIQYF.

The table lists this clonotype with a few counts. The genes are TRBV4-1 and TRBJ2-5; D tentatively reads TRBD1 or TRBD2 (5 bases each). Germline V gene lookup returns CDR1 MGHRA and CDR2 YSYEKL. V was clipped by 0 bases and J by 6 bases, with 11 bases between them. The length of the CDR3 is 14 residues. The CDR3 loop reads CASSQDGGIKTQYF. The CDR3 DNA is TGCGCCAGCAGCCAAGATGGGGGAATCAAGACCCAGTACTTC.

V is TRBV18 and J is TRBJ2-5; no clear D gene. The DNA matches TRBJ2-7 better at its end, which makes the J call doubtful. CDR1 and CDR2 from the germline V gene are KGHSH and LQKENI. The CDR3 extends over 14 amino acids. CDR3 in amino acids: CASSPGYTDYEQYF. The CDR3 coding sequence is TGTGCCAGCTCACCCGGGTACACAGATTACGAGCAGTACTTC.

The chain joins TRBV25-1 to TRBJ1-4; D gene unclear. The V end was cut by 2 bases, the J end by 8 bases, with 9 bases between. Germline lookup yields CDR1 MGHDK and CDR2 SYGVNS. This CDR3 region has 13 residues. The CDR3 protein is CASSEENDEKLFF. The CDR3 bases are TGTGCCAGCAGTGAAGAAAATGACGAAAAACTGTTTTTT.

This clonotype appeared a few times. The chain is built from TRBV3-1 and TRBJ2-3; TRBD1 or TRBD2 may be the D gene (5 bases each). This CDR3 is built from 15 residues. Deletions cut 0 bases from V and 4 bases from J, with 11 bases between. Germline V gene lookup returns CDR1 LGHDT and CDR2 YNNKEL (reference sequence). CDR3 region: CASSQEWVGADTQYF. The CDR3, as DNA: TGTGCCAGCAGCCAAGAATGGGTGGGGGCAGATACGCAGTATTTT.

This clonotype was observed a single time. The chain recombines TRBV28 with TRBJ2-7; D possibly uses TRBD1 or TRBD2 (6 bases each). CDR1 is MDHEN, CDR2 SYDVKM, per germline. This CDR3 spans 12 amino acids. The CDR3 DNA sequence: TGTGTCGTGTCCAGGGGACTGCACGAGCAGTACTTC. Translating it yields CVVSRGLHEQYF.

The V gene is TRBV5-1, the J gene TRBJ2-1; 8 positions agree with TRBD2. There are 17 residues in the CDR3. The V gene's germline CDR1 is SGHRS and CDR2 YFSETQ. After removal of 4 bases from V and 0 bases from J, the junction contained 9 bases not matched to a gene. In nucleotides, the CDR3 is TGCGCCAGCAGCCCCGGTTTAGCGGGACGCTCCTACAATGAGCAGTTCTTC. The encoded protein is CASSPGLAGRSYNEQFF.

In DNA form, the CDR3 reads TGCAGTGCTAGAGGGTCGGGAAAGGTCCCCTACAATGAGCAGTTCTTC. Translated: CSARGSGKVPYNEQFF. The V and J genes are TRBV20-1 and TRBJ2-1; weak D call: TRBD2 (5 bases). The CDR3 is 16 residues long. V lost 1 base and J lost 2, with 15 bases in between. Germline-derived CDR1 and CDR2 are DFQATT and SNEGSKA (reference sequence).

A few counts support this clonotype. The chain is built from TRBV20-1 and TRBJ2-5, with 8 bases matching TRBD2. Germline trimming cut 2 bases from V and 2 bases from J; bases unmatched to any gene: 7. Looked up from germline, CDR1 is DFQATT and CDR2 is SNEGSKA (reference sequence). The CDR3 loop spans 15 amino acids. CDR3 in DNA: TGCAGTGCTAGACACCCTTTAGCGGGACAAGAGACCCAGTACTTC. As protein: CSARHPLAGQETQYF.